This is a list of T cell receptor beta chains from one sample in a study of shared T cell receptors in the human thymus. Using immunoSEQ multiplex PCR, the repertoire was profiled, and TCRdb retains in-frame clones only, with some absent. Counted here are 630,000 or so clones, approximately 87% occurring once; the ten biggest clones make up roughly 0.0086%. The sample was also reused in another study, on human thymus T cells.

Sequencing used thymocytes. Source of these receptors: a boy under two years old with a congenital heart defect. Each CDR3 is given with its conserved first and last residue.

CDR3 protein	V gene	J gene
CASSSNTGTNSYEQYF	TRBV5-1	TRBJ2-7
CASSFVRATNEKLFF	TRBV7-2	TRBJ1-4
CASSSGGPLHF	TRBV28	TRBJ1-6
CASSSRQGHYGYTF	TRBV7-9	TRBJ1-2
CASSPPGVPQGGGTEAFF	TRBV18	TRBJ1-1
CASRGITGIGDEQFF	TRBV5-8	TRBJ2-1
CASSQGQARNQPQHF	TRBV7-6	TRBJ1-5
CASGQGWGETQYF	TRBV12-5	TRBJ2-5
CASSLPRVVSYGYTF	TRBV28	TRBJ1-2
CASSFNSGGASDEQFF	TRBV6-5	TRBJ2-1
CASTPAGGRYNEQFF	TRBV6-1	TRBJ2-1
CASSIYQGGYTF	TRBV19	TRBJ1-2
CASSPDFRGYNQPQHF	TRBV28	TRBJ1-5
CASSPSKDTITDGYTF	TRBV4-3	TRBJ1-2
CASSWAQGETQYF	TRBV7-7	TRBJ2-5
CARSPGTGLAYEQYF	TRBV7-5	TRBJ2-7
CASSLAGPSGTTDTQYF	TRBV5-1	TRBJ2-3
CASTRSNQPQHF	TRBV6-6	TRBJ1-5
CASLLRGAADTQYF	TRBV30	TRBJ2-3
CASSLSRDQPQHF	TRBV28	TRBJ1-5
CASRYGLAGTDTQYF	TRBV6-1	TRBJ2-3
CASSFCGQVTDTQYF	TRBV5-6	TRBJ2-3
CASSATTGGAKNIQYF	TRBV5-6	TRBJ2-4
CSVAPGGGTQYF	TRBV29-1	TRBJ2-3
CASSLGQALHEQYF	TRBV5-6	TRBJ2-7
CASSQGWTSGGRKETQYF	TRBV4-1	TRBJ2-5
CAISDKPPSTDTQYF	TRBV10-3	TRBJ2-3
CASSFLAGFDNEQFF	TRBV5-6	TRBJ2-1
CASSLVTGTSGNTIYF	TRBV5-4	TRBJ1-3
CASSEREREGHARETQYF	TRBV2	TRBJ2-5
CAWTLDRADTQYF	TRBV30	TRBJ2-3
CASSTTYEQYF	TRBV6-1	TRBJ2-7
CASSRRQGAHGYTF	TRBV7-2	TRBJ1-2
CASSQASSPGSIVASYEQYF	TRBV14	TRBJ2-7
CASSHQTRDTNNEQFF	TRBV4-1	TRBJ2-1
CASSFGTSGNGNEQFF	TRBV4-3	TRBJ2-1
CASSARFSGEQYF	TRBV9	TRBJ2-7
CASFGTGDRELFF	TRBV28	TRBJ2-2
CSVQTRMNTEAFF	TRBV29-1	TRBJ1-1
CASSQELARSTIYF	TRBV4-2	TRBJ1-3
CASSLLSGVYNEQFF	TRBV5-1	TRBJ2-1
CASSQVWSWTSPYEQYF	TRBV4-3	TRBJ2-7
CASSQRGSSYNEQFF	TRBV5-4	TRBJ2-1
CASRHPSGPELTTDTQYF	TRBV28	TRBJ2-3
CASSSDRIGSPLHF	TRBV5-4	TRBJ1-6
CASSLLSRSPLHF	TRBV11-2	TRBJ1-6
CASSLSEHLEAFF	TRBV27	TRBJ1-1